These 24 T cell receptor beta chains were all obtained from the same sample, sequenced in a study of PD-1 blockade in classical Hodgkin lymphoma. Sequencing was performed with immunoSEQ multiplex PCR; in TCRdb, only in-frame clones are kept and a portion is missing. The data hold 57,000 or so clones, with approximately 88% observed a single time. Relapse after autologous stem cell transplantation occurred in every patient, and brentuximab vedotin exposure varied. The material was peripheral blood mononuclear cells (PBMCs), obtained at baseline. Source of these receptors: a human donor with classical Hodgkin lymphoma.

V gene TRBV7-9 combines with J gene TRBJ1-1; 7 bases match TRBD1. V lost 5 bases and J lost 0; bases outside the gene matches: 3. This CDR3 has 14 residues. Germline lookup yields CDR1 SEHNR and CDR2 FQNEAQ (reference sequence). The CDR3, as DNA: TGTGCCAGCAGCAGTACAGGGGTGAACACTGAAGCTTTCTTT. Translated: CASSSTGVNTEAFF.

The V and J genes are TRBV5-1 and TRBJ2-3; D uncertain. Between the trimmed V and J ends, which lost 0 bases and 0 bases, there was a span of 8 bases. The CDR3 extends over 15 amino acids. CDR1 SGHRS and CDR2 YFSETQ come from the germline V gene. CDR3 DNA: TGCGCCAGCAGCTTGGGGCTGGTCAGCACAGATACGCAGTATTTT. It yields the protein CASSLGLVSTDTQYF.

The genes are TRBV30 and TRBJ1-1; D remains ambiguous. The V gene lost 2 bases and the J gene lost 1 base, with 5 bases spanning the gap. This CDR3 comprises 12 residues. Germline loops: CDR1 GTSNPN, CDR2 SVGIG (reference sequence). CDR3 residues: CAWSSWNTEAFF. CDR3 bases: TGTGCCTGGAGTAGCTGGAACACTGAAGCTTTCTTT. Complete variable domain (other parts from reference TRBV30 and TRBJ1-1): SQTIHQWPATLVQPVGSPLSLECTVEGTSNPNLYWYRQAAGRGLQLLFYSVGIGQISSEVPQNLSASRPQDRQFILSSKKLLLSDSGFYLCAWSSWNTEAFFGQGTRLTVV.

The V and J genes are TRBV27 and TRBJ2-5; unclear D gene. V shed 7 bases and J shed 4 bases, with 10 bases lying between them. This CDR3 has 12 amino acids. CDR1 is MNHEY, CDR2 SMNVEV, per germline (reference sequence). The CDR3 loop is CASIQTPETQYF. CDR3 in DNA: TGTGCCAGCATCCAAACCCCAGAGACCCAGTACTTC.

This rearrangement joins TRBV13 to TRBJ1-2, with 9 nucleotides matching TRBD1. With V trimmed by 5 bases and J by 8 bases, 9 bases remained unmatched. CDR1 and CDR2 (germline): PRHDT, FYEKMQ (reference sequence). The CDR3 runs to 14 residues. CDR3 sequence: CASSQGQGMWGYTF. The CDR3 bases are TGTGCCAGCAGCCAAGGACAGGGGATGTGGGGCTACACCTTC.

V usage is TRBV9 and J usage is TRBJ2-1; TRBD2 might be the D (5 bases). Germline V gives CDR1 SGDLS, CDR2 YYNGEE. Trimming left V 0 bases short and J 4 bases short, with 11 bases between. The CDR3 loop spans 15 amino acids. The CDR3 reads CASSVGSGLYNEQFF. The CDR3, as DNA: TGTGCCAGCAGCGTAGGGAGCGGCCTATACAATGAGCAGTTCTTC.

V usage is TRBV7-2 and J usage is TRBJ2-3; D is perhaps TRBD2 (6 bases). Trimming left V 6 bases short and J 2 bases short, with 12 bases between. The CDR3 extends over 14 amino acids. Germline assignment: CDR1 SGHTA and CDR2 FQGNSA. The CDR3 protein is CASRDRDFTDTQYF. In nucleotides, the CDR3 is TGTGCCAGCAGAGACCGGGACTTCACAGATACGCAGTATTTT.

This rearrangement joins TRBV12-5 to TRBJ2-3; TRBD1 might be the D (6 bases). The CDR3 is 16 residues long. Trimming shortened V by 2 bases and J by 2 bases, and 14 bases separated the two germline ends. Germline V lookup: CDR1 LGHNT, CDR2 FRNRAP. Written as DNA, the CDR3 is TGTGCTAGTGGTTTGTCCCTCAGGGGATCCACAGATACGCAGTATTTT. Protein product: CASGLSLRGSTDTQYF.

This chain joins TRBV5-6 and TRBJ2-5; TRBD2 matches at 11 bases. The CDR3 has 16 amino acids. The germline V gene encodes CDR1 SGHDT and CDR2 YYEEEE. Trimming removed 4 bases from V and 2 bases from J; junction bases left unmatched: 7. The CDR3 loop is CASSPLAGGIQETQYF. The CDR3 nucleotides read TGTGCCAGCAGCCCTTTAGCGGGGGGGATACAAGAGACCCAGTACTTC. The whole variable domain, remainder taken from reference TRBV5-6 and TRBJ2-5, is DAGVTQSPTHLIKTRGQQVTLRCSPKSGHDTVSWYQQALGQGPQFIFQYYEEEERQRGNFPDRFSGHQFPNYSSELNVNALLLGDSALYLCASSPLAGGIQETQYFGPGTRLLVL.

This sequence joins TRBV9 and TRBJ2-2, with D perhaps TRBD2 (5 bases). V dropped 4 bases and J dropped 6 bases, with 13 bases sitting between them. This CDR3 is 14 amino acids long. Germline CDR1 reads SGDLS; CDR2 reads YYNGEE. CDR3: CASSNRGNPGELFF. The CDR3 DNA follows: TGTGCCAGCAGCAACAGAGGGAATCCCGGGGAGCTGTTTTTT.

The chain joins TRBV2 to TRBJ2-5, with 11 bases lining up with TRBD2. The V gene's germline CDR1 is SNHLY and CDR2 FYNNEI. The CDR3 spans 16 residues. J gave up 6 bases and V 4 bases, and 10 bases lay outside the gene matches. CDR3 bases: TGTGCCAGCAGTGCACTAGCGGGGGAGGTCCGGAAGACCCAGTACTTC. Its protein product is CASSALAGEVRKTQYF.

V usage is TRBV18 and J usage is TRBJ2-7; either TRBD1 or TRBD2 may fit D (5 bases each). The CDR3 consists of 15 residues. Germline V gene data show CDR1 as KGHSH and CDR2 as LQKENI. V was trimmed by 3 bases and J by 6 bases, leaving 18 bases between them. The CDR3 here is CASSPPGTQTFEQYF. For the CDR3, the DNA is TGTGCCAGCTCACCCCCCGGGACGCAGACTTTCGAGCAGTACTTC.

This sequence joins TRBV11-3 and TRBJ2-7; D may be TRBD2 (6 bases). The V gene's germline CDR1 is SGHNT and CDR2 YENEEA. V lost 1 base to trimming and J lost 0 bases, with 10 bases between them. The length of the CDR3 is 15 residues. The CDR3: CASSLGGESSYEQYF. The DNA for the CDR3 is TGTGCCAGCAGCTTAGGCGGGGAGAGCTCCTACGAGCAGTACTTC.

V gene TRBV5-4 combines with J gene TRBJ2-6; D is perhaps TRBD1 (6 bases). The CDR3 is 15 amino acids. The V end lost 5 bases, the J end lost 1 base, and 10 bases lay between the germline ends. CDR1 is SGHNT and CDR2 is YYREEE in the germline V gene (reference sequence). The CDR3: CASSIQGSGANVLTF. DNA for the CDR3: TGTGCCAGCAGTATACAGGGATCTGGGGCCAACGTCCTGACTTTC.

The rearrangement joins TRBV7-2 to TRBJ2-4, with 8 bases that match TRBD1. The CDR3 spans 15 residues. After removal of 5 bases from V and 4 bases from J, the junction contained 7 bases not matched to a gene. Germline V CDR1 and CDR2: SGHTA, FQGNSA. The CDR3 region is CASSPIGTGKNIQYF. DNA for the CDR3: TGTGCCAGCAGCCCGATCGGGACAGGAAAAAACATTCAGTACTTC.

This clone was detected a few times. J is TRBJ1-6 and V is TRBV14, with D unresolved. Germline assignment: CDR1 SGHDN and CDR2 FVKESK. The CDR3 has 17 residues. Trimming cost V 0 bases and J 4 bases, with 13 bases left between them. Here the CDR3 reads CASSQELSASYNSPLHF. CDR3 coding DNA: TGTGCCAGCAGCCAAGAACTTTCCGCCAGTTATAATTCACCCCTCCACTTT.

The V and J genes are TRBV27 and TRBJ1-2; TRBD1 is a possible D gene (5 bases). The V gene lost 2 bases and the J gene lost 8 bases, with 12 bases spanning the gap. The CDR3 length is 13 residues. Per the germline V gene, CDR1 is MNHEY and CDR2 is SMNVEV (reference sequence). Written as DNA, the CDR3 is TGTGCCAGCAGTTTAAGGAGGGACCGGGGCTACACCTTC. Protein product: CASSLRRDRGYTF.

For the CDR3, the DNA is TGTGCCAGCCGGCAGGGATCCTACAATGAGCAGTTCTTC. This sequence encodes CASRQGSYNEQFF. The chain links TRBV6-5 to TRBJ2-1; D is perhaps TRBD1 (5 bases). The CDR3 is made up of 13 amino acids. The V end lost 8 bases, the J end lost 1 base, and 9 bases lay between the germline ends. The germline V gene has CDR1 MNHEY and CDR2 SVGAGI.

CDR3 region: CASSDYRGDTEAFF. CDR3 DNA: TGTGCCAGCAGTGATTATCGTGGGGACACTGAAGCTTTCTTT. The chain is built from TRBV9 and TRBJ1-1; no definite D call. The CDR3 sequence is 14 residues long. CDR1 and CDR2 from the germline V gene are SGDLS and YYNGEE. The germline V and J ends were trimmed by 5 bases and 3 bases, with 14 bases remaining between them.

This clone was seen just once. The chain has TRBV27 and TRBJ2-1, with 9 bases identical to TRBD2. Per germline, CDR1 MNHEY and CDR2 SMNVEV (reference sequence). This CDR3 contains 15 residues. The V and J ends lost 8 bases and 6 bases, in that order; junction bases with no gene match: 11. For the CDR3, the DNA is TGTGCCAGCGGCCGTGCGGGGGGGCGGGGCAATGAGCAGTTCTTC. The encoded protein is CASGRAGGRGNEQFF.

The gene calls are TRBV27 and TRBJ1-2; no definite D call. The CDR3 contains 13 residues. Between the trimmed V and J ends, which lost 5 bases and 4 bases, there was a span of 11 bases. Germline values: CDR1 MNHEY, CDR2 SMNVEV (reference sequence). The CDR3 protein is CASSIGRSYGYTF. CDR3 DNA sequence: TGTGCCAGCAGTATCGGACGTAGCTATGGCTACACCTTC.

J is TRBJ2-2 and V is TRBV19; D uncertain. V was shortened by 9 bases and J by 5 bases, with 10 bases between the two germline ends. Germline V gives CDR1 LNHDA, CDR2 SQIVND (reference sequence). This CDR3 is 12 amino acids long. DNA of the CDR3: TGTGCCAGCCCAACACGAACCGGGGAGCTGTTTTTT. Translation: CASPTRTGELFF.

This clone has just a few counts. V usage is TRBV6-6 and J usage is TRBJ1-1, with 7 nucleotides matching TRBD1. After removal of 2 bases from V and 3 bases from J, the junction contained 6 bases not matched to a gene. In germline, CDR1 is MNHNY, CDR2 SVGAGI (reference sequence). The CDR3 loop spans 15 amino acids. Here the CDR3 reads CASSYGPGGDTEAFF. CDR3 coding DNA: TGTGCCAGCAGTTACGGCCCAGGGGGAGACACTGAAGCTTTCTTT.

This clone turned up a few times. The V call is TRBV6-1, the J call TRBJ2-7, with D possibly being TRBD1 (6 bases). Trimming took off 7 bases at V and 3 bases at J, with 16 bases between the two ends. The CDR3 has 14 amino acids. Germline CDR1 is MNHNS and CDR2 is SASEGT. CDR3 sequence (DNA): TGTGCCAGCACCCCGGCAGGGGATTTCTACGAGCAGTACTTC. Amino acid sequence: CASTPAGDFYEQYF.